This is a list of T cell receptor beta chains from one sample in a study of regulatory T cells in long-lasting Graves disease. TCRdb reanalysed the multiplex PCR reads using MiXCR and keeps one entry per CDR3 protein. Here the sample spans about 560,000 distinct CDR3 sequences, about 16% being singletons. These data were likewise used in another study, on T cells in Graves' hyperthyroidism and ophthalmopathy.

This material consisted of peripheral blood mononuclear cells (PBMCs), taken at new diagnosis, from a patient treated with antithyroid drugs. These receptors originate from a man younger than 30 with Graves disease. The CDR3 runs from the conserved cysteine through the conserved F or W. The order of the fields is J gene, clone size, CDR3 length, V gene, D gene, CDR3 protein, CDR3 DNA. D genes are given only for firm matches. Clone size is given for some rows only: seen once, a few or many times, or a class if the clone is expanded.

TRBJ2-1 many 19 TRBV6-1 TRBD2 CASSAGLAGEVWGLNEQFF TGTGCCAGCAGTGCCGGACTAGCGGGAGAGGTGTGGGGCCTCAATGAGCAGTTCTTC
TRBJ2-3 - 15 TRBV28 - CASTPWGSVTDTQYF TGTGCCAGCACCCCATGGGGTTCTGTCACAGATACGCAGTATTTT
TRBJ2-1 many 14 TRBV28 - CASSLGLLGYEQFF TGTGCCAGCAGTTTAGGTTTATTGGGGTATGAGCAGTTCTTC
TRBJ2-1 many 15 TRBV7-9 - CASSLREKHGNEQFF TGTGCCAGCAGCCTACGGGAGAAACACGGCAATGAGCAGTTCTTC
TRBJ2-5 - 16 TRBV7-9 - CASSEGPGPSLKTQYF TGTGCCAGCAGCGAGGGCCCAGGTCCCTCCTTGAAGACCCAGTACTTC
TRBJ2-1 - 17 TRBV5-5 TRBD1 CASSPSAWDRDKDEQFF TGTGCCAGCAGCCCCTCCGCCTGGGACAGGGATAAGGATGAGCAGTTCTTC
TRBJ2-1 - 13 TRBV20-1 TRBD2 CSASWTSRGEQFF TGCAGTGCTAGTTGGACTAGCCGAGGGGAGCAGTTCTTC
TRBJ1-5 many 14 TRBV5-6 TRBD1 CASSRGQGDQPQHF TGTGCCAGCAGCCGGGGACAGGGGGATCAGCCCCAGCATTTT
TRBJ1-1 many 13 TRBV28 - CASAIGRNTEAFF TGTGCCAGCGCCATAGGGCGTAACACTGAAGCTTTCTTT
TRBJ2-7 - 15 TRBV9 - CASSVGDARSYEQYF TGTGCCAGCAGCGTAGGGGACGCACGCTCCTACGAGCAGTACTTC
TRBJ2-5 few 14 TRBV29-1 - CSARWRGPQETQYF TGCAGCGCCCGGTGGAGGGGGCCCCAAGAGACCCAGTACTTC
TRBJ2-7 - 15 TRBV13 - CASSSWGGVSYEQYF TGTGCCAGCAGCTCATGGGGCGGGGTCTCCTACGAGCAGTACTTC
TRBJ2-3 few 14 TRBV24-1 TRBD1 CATSDSRGQDTQYF TGTGCCACCAGTGATTCCAGGGGGCAAGATACGCAGTATTTT
TRBJ2-1 many 15 TRBV6-2/TRBV6-3 TRBD2 CASRPSRTSSAEQFF TGTGCCAGCAGGCCGAGCCGGACTAGTTCGGCTGAGCAGTTCTTC
TRBJ1-2 - 12 TRBV30 - CAWSPGPGSYTF TGTGCCTGGAGTCCGGGCCCGGGTAGCTACACCTTC
TRBJ1-6 few 14 TRBV7-9 - CASSGGSYNSPLHF TGTGCCAGCAGCGGGGGCTCCTATAATTCACCCCTCCACTTT
TRBJ2-5 few 14 TRBV6-5 - CASSYGPAQETQYF TGTGCCAGCAGTTATGGGCCAGCCCAAGAGACCCAGTACTTC
TRBJ2-1 few 16 TRBV5-6 TRBD1 CASSLKRQGPYNEQFF TGTGCCAGCAGCCTTAAGCGACAGGGTCCTTACAATGAGCAGTTCTTC
TRBJ2-7 many 15 TRBV12-3/TRBV12-4 - CASTHLGGQTYEQYF TGTGCCAGCACCCACCTGGGGGGACAGACCTACGAGCAGTACTTC
TRBJ2-5 many 19 TRBV3-1 TRBD2 CASSQDSTSGRSGQETQYF TGTGCCAGCAGCCAAGATAGCACTAGCGGGAGGTCTGGACAAGAGACCCAGTACTTC
TRBJ2-7 - 13 TRBV12-5 - CASATPPRGEQYF TGTGCTAGTGCGACACCCCCCAGGGGCGAGCAGTACTTC
TRBJ2-7 many 15 TRBV28 TRBD1 CASSTWTGAGYEQYF TGTGCCAGCAGCACTTGGACAGGGGCCGGCTACGAGCAGTACTTC
TRBJ2-1 few 12 TRBV29-1 - CSVEGLDNEQFF TGCAGCGTTGAGGGGCTAGACAATGAGCAGTTCTTC
TRBJ2-2 many 17 TRBV12-3/TRBV12-4 TRBD2 CASSMMGLAGASGELFF TGTGCCAGCAGTATGATGGGACTAGCGGGAGCTAGCGGGGAGCTGTTTTTT
TRBJ2-7 - 16 TRBV7-3 - CASSFGRDNYLGEQYF TGTGCCAGCAGCTTTGGCCGGGACAACTACTTGGGCGAGCAGTACTTC
TRBJ2-2 few 17 TRBV20-1 - CSARPRGQRANTGELFF TGCAGTGCTAGACCTCGGGGGCAGCGCGCGAACACCGGGGAGCTGTTTTTT
TRBJ2-5 few 15 TRBV7-2 - CASSPRGGGQETQYF TGTGCCAGCAGCCCGAGGGGGGGGGGCCAAGAGACCCAGTACTTC
TRBJ2-5 few 14 TRBV19 - CASSIRETQETQYF TGTGCCAGTAGTATACGGGAAACTCAAGAGACCCAGTACTTC
TRBJ2-7 many 16 TRBV2 TRBD2 CASSAGSGRARIEQYF TGTGCCAGCAGTGCAGGTAGCGGGAGGGCCCGTATCGAGCAGTACTTC
TRBJ2-1 - 13 TRBV5-1 - CASSWTVGDEQFF TGCGCCAGCAGCTGGACAGTCGGCGATGAGCAGTTCTTC
TRBJ1-4 many 15 TRBV3-1 - CASSQPTAGDEKLFF TGTGCCAGCAGCCAACCGACAGCCGGAGATGAAAAACTGTTTTTT
TRBJ2-7 many 14 TRBV6-1 TRBD1 CASSRTGGVNEQYF TGTGCCAGCAGTAGGACAGGGGGCGTGAACGAGCAGTACTTC
TRBJ1-1 few 12 TRBV2 - CASSEFVGEAFF TGTGCCAGCAGTGAATTCGTGGGTGAAGCTTTCTTT
TRBJ2-2 - 14 TRBV29-1 - CSVQGALYTGELFF TGCAGCGTTCAAGGGGCCCTTTACACCGGGGAGCTGTTTTTT
TRBJ2-1 many 13 TRBV15 - CATSRTTDNEQFF TGTGCCACCAGCAGAACGACAGACAATGAGCAGTTCTTC
TRBJ2-3 many 14 TRBV6-1 - CASSERRHTDTQYF TGTGCCAGCAGTGAACGGAGACACACAGATACGCAGTATTTT
TRBJ1-4 many 15 TRBV28 - CASSFPEGGNEKLFF TGTGCCAGCAGTTTTCCGGAGGGGGGTAATGAAAAACTGTTTTTT
TRBJ1-2 few 14 TRBV5-1 - CASSFLDRSYGYTF TGCGCCAGCAGCTTCCTGGACAGATCCTATGGCTACACCTTC
TRBJ2-1 - 13 TRBV19 - CASTHTTQNEQFF TGTGCCAGTACCCACACCACCCAAAATGAGCAGTTCTTC
TRBJ2-7 - 14 TRBV11-2 TRBD1 CASTDRQGAGEQYF TGTGCCAGCACTGATCGACAGGGGGCTGGCGAGCAGTACTTC
TRBJ2-3 - 15 TRBV5-1 - CASSPIAGRTDTQYF TGTGCCAGCAGTCCCATCGCAGGGAGGACAGATACGCAGTATTTT
TRBJ2-5 - 16 TRBV6-2/TRBV6-3 - CASSYLVPTAGGTQYF TGTGCCAGCAGTTATTTGGTTCCCACGGCTGGTGGGACCCAGTACTTC
TRBJ2-1 many 15 TRBV7-8 TRBD2 CASIISGSPWNEQFF TGTGCCAGCATCATTAGCGGGAGCCCCTGGAATGAGCAGTTCTTC
TRBJ2-7 - 11 TRBV20-1 - CSAKVGGEQYF TGCAGTGCTAAGGTGGGGGGCGAGCAGTACTTC
TRBJ2-1 - 13 TRBV27 - CASSRASHNEQFF TGTGCCAGCAGTCGAGCGTCCCACAATGAGCAGTTCTTC
TRBJ1-1 many 14 TRBV13 - CASSLGPRKAEAFF TGTGCCAGCAGCTTAGGCCCAAGGAAGGCTGAAGCTTTCTTT
TRBJ2-3 many 17 TRBV28 TRBD2 CASSYRLAGGPQDTQYF TGTGCCAGCAGTTATCGACTAGCGGGAGGGCCTCAAGATACGCAGTATTTT
TRBJ1-2 few 11 TRBV7-2 - CASSLNFGYTF TGTGCCAGCAGCTTAAATTTTGGCTACACCTTC
TRBJ2-3 few 13 TRBV15 - CATSRGPQDTQYF TGTGCCACCAGCAGGGGCCCTCAGGATACGCAGTATTTT
TRBJ2-1 few 12 TRBV19 - CASSINRNEQFF TGTGCCAGTAGTATAAATAGGAATGAGCAGTTCTTC
TRBJ2-1 - 15 TRBV5-1 - CASSSPTDYYNEQFF TGCGCCAGCAGCTCCCCTACGGACTACTACAATGAGCAGTTCTTC
TRBJ2-2 - 14 TRBV10-2 - CASSAESGPGELFF TGCGCCAGCAGTGCTGAGAGCGGCCCCGGGGAGCTGTTTTTT
TRBJ1-6 few 15 TRBV9 - CASSVFHRGASPLHF TGTGCCAGCAGCGTATTCCATCGGGGAGCTTCACCCCTCCACTTT
TRBJ1-6 many 14 TRBV18 - CASSYGPDNSPLHF TGTGCCAGCTCATACGGACCGGATAATTCACCCCTCCACTTT
TRBJ2-7 few 14 TRBV18 - CASSPAGSTYEQYF TGTGCCAGCTCACCCGCGGGGTCCACCTACGAGCAGTACTTC
TRBJ2-7 - 12 TRBV6-1 TRBD1 CASSEGAREQYF TGTGCCAGCAGCGAGGGGGCGCGCGAGCAGTACTTC
TRBJ2-1 - 17 TRBV3-1 - CASSPEQGGSSYNEQFF TGTGCCAGCAGCCCCGAACAGGGTGGGAGCTCCTACAATGAGCAGTTCTTC
TRBJ2-2 - 12 TRBV7-2 - CASSYSTGELFF TGTGCCAGCAGTTATTCCACCGGGGAGCTGTTTTTT